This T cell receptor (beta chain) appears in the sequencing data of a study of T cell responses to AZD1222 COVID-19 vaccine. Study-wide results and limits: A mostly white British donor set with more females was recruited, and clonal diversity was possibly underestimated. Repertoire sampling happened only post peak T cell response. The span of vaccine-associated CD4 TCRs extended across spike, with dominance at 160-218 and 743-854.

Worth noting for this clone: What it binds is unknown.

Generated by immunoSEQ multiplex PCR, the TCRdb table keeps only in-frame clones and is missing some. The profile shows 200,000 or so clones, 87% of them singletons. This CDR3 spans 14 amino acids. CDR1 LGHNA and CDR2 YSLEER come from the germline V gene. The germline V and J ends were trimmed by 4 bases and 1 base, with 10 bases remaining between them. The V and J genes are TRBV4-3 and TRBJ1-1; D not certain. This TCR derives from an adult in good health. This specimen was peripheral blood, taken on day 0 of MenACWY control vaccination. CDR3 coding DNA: TGCGCCAGCAGCCCCGGACCGCAGAACACTGAAGCTTTCTTT. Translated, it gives CASSPGPQNTEAFF.